A single TCR beta chain is shown here with its context. V was trimmed by 5 bases and J by 3 bases, leaving 14 bases between them. CDR1 MNHEY and CDR2 SMNVEV come from the germline V gene (reference sequence). This CDR3 comprises 15 residues. Treatment of the sample: about 20 received Ad26.COV2.S at low or high dose, single or two shots; about 5 received placebo; per-sample allocation not given. Sampling happened 63 days after the first vaccine or placebo injection. This adult donor, from Boston, was 18-55 years old. The repertoire was sequenced with immunoSEQ multiplex PCR; TCRdb's copy has only in-frame clones and lacks some. Here the sample spans 380,000 or so clones, about 83% being singletons. These data belong to a study of Ad26.COV2.S vaccination and SARS-CoV-2 variants.

The chain carries TRBV27 and TRBJ1-3; D gene unclear. Source: peripheral blood, taken in a trial of Ad26.COV2.S vaccine versus placebo. This sequence was found in a person between 18 and 59 years old who received the Ad26.COV2.S COVID-19 vaccine or a placebo. The CDR3 loop reads CASSSLAAGGNTIYF. The CDR3 DNA reads TGTGCCAGCAGTAGCCTCGCGGCAGGTGGAAACACCATATATTTT.